What follows is one T cell receptor beta chain and its context. Its antigen is unknown. The data derive from a study of shared clonotypes between healthy human individuals. The study, taken as a whole, reports: Researchers sampled blood only, noting tissue repertoires likely differ. Read depth was anticipated to influence clonotype sharing among donors.

The method was immunoSEQ multiplex PCR; TCRdb's version includes in-frame clones alone and lacks a portion of them. This sample has about 680,000 clones; about 74% occur once, and the top ten carry 1.5% to 2%. This CDR3 comprises 16 residues. Germline lookup yields CDR1 SGHAT and CDR2 FQNNGV. Trimming cost V 2 bases and J 4 bases; bases outside gene matches: 8. The clonotype originates from a woman aged 25 to 39 in good health. Sequenced material: memory CD4+ T cells sorted from blood. The subset: CD45RA-negative fraction. The rearrangement links TRBV11-2 to TRBJ2-7; the match to TRBD2 covers 10 bases. The CDR3 region is CASSLNSGLAAYEQYF. In DNA, the CDR3 is TGTGCCAGCAGCTTAAACTCTGGACTAGCGGCTTACGAGCAGTACTTC.